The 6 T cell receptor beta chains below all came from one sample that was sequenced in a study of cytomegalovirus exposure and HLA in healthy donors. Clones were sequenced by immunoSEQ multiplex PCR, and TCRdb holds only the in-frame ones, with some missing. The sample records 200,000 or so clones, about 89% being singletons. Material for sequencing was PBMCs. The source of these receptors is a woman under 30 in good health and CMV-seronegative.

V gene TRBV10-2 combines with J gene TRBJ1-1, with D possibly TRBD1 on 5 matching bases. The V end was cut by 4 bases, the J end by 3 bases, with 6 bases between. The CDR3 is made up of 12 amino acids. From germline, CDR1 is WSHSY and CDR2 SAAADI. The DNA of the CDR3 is TGCGCCAGCAGTGTAGGGGACACTGAAGCTTTCTTT. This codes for CASSVGDTEAFF.

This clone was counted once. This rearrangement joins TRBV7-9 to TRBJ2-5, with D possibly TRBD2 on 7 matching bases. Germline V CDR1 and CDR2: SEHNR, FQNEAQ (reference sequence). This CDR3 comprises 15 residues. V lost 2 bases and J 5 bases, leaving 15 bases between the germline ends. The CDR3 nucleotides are TGTGCCAGCAGCTTACCCGCCAGGGGAGGGGAGACCCAGTACTTC. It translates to CASSLPARGGETQYF.

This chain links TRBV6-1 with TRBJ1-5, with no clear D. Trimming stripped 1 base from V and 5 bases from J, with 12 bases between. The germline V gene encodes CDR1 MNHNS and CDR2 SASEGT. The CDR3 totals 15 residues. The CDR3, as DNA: TGTGCCAGCAGTGAAGAAGAGGAGGCTTATCAGCCCCAGCATTTT. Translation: CASSEEEEAYQPQHF.

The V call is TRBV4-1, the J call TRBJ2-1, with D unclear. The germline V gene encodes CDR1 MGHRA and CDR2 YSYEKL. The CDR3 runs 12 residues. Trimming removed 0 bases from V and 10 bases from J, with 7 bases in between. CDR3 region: CASSQDRGEQFF. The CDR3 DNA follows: TGCGCCAGCAGCCAAGATCGTGGCGAGCAGTTCTTC.

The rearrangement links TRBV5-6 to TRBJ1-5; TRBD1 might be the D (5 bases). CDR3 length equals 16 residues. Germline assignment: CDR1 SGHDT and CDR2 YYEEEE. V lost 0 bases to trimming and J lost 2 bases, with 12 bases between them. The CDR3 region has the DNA TGTGCCAGCAGCTTGGGCGGGGGTCTAGGCAATCAGCCCCAGCATTTT. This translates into CASSLGGGLGNQPQHF.

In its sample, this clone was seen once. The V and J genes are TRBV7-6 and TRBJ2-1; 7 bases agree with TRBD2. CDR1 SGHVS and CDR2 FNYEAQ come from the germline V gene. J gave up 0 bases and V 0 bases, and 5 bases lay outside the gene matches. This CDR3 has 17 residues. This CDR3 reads CASSLALAEYSYNEQFF. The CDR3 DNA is TGTGCCAGCAGCTTAGCCCTAGCGGAATACTCCTACAATGAGCAGTTCTTC.